This TCR beta chain derives from a study of T cell repertoires in cytomegalovirus infection. TCRdb re-called the reads with MiXCR, one entry per CDR3 protein. This repertoire shows 300,000 to 400,000 distinct CDR3 sequences, 8% to 10% found once; its top ten account for 3.5% to 4.5%. This clonotype was found many times. V trimming: 2 bases; J trimming: 7 bases; junction bases outside the gene matches: 17. Germline values: CDR1 SGHVS, CDR2 FQNEAQ. This CDR3 contains 17 residues. The receptor's source is a human donor in good health (CMV status not recorded). Some clones in this sample may be carry-over from other donors' samples. Material for sequencing was PBMCs. This chain uses TRBV7-8 with TRBJ2-7; 7 nucleotides line up with TRBD2. CDR3 sequence (DNA): TGTGCCAGCAGCTTACCCAGGGACTATCTCCCATCGGGGGAGCAGTACTTC. Encoded protein: CASSLPRDYLPSGEQYF.